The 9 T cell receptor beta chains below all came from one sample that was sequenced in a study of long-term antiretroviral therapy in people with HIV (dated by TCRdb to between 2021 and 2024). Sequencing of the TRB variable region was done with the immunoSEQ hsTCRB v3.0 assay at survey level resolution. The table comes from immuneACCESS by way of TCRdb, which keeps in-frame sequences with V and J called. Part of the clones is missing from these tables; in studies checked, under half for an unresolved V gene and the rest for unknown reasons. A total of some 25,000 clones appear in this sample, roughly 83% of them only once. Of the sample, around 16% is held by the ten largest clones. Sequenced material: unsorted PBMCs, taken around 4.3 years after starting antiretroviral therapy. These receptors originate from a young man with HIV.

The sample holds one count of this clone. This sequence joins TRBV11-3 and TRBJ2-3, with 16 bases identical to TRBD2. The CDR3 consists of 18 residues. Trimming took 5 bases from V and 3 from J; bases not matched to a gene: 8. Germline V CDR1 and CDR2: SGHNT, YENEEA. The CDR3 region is CASSPGLAGGPGTDTQYF. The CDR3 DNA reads TGTGCCAGCAGCCCGGGACTAGCGGGAGGGCCGGGGACAGATACGCAGTATTTT.

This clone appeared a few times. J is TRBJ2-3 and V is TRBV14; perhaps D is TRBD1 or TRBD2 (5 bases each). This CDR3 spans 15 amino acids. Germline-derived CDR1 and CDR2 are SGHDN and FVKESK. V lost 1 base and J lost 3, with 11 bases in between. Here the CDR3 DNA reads TGTGCCAGCAGCCAAGTTGGGGGTCCTACAGATACGCAGTATTTT. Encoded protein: CASSQVGGPTDTQYF.

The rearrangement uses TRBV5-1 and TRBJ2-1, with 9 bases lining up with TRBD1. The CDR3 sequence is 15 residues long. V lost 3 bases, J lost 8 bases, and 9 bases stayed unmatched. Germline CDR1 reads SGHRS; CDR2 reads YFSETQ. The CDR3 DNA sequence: TGCGCCAGCAGCTACCGGGACAGGGCTGGCGATGAGCAGTTCTTC. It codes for CASSYRDRAGDEQFF.

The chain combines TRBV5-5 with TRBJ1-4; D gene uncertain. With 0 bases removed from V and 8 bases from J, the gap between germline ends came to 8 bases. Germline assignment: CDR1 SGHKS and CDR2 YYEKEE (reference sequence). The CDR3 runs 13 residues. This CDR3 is CASSLARGEKLFF. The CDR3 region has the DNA TGTGCCAGCAGCTTGGCTCGGGGAGAAAAACTGTTTTTT.

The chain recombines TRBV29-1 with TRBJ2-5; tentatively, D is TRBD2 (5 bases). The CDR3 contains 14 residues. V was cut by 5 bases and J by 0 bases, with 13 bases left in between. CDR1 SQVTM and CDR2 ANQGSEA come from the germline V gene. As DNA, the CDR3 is TGCAGCGTTTATGGACTTTCGTACCAAGAGACCCAGTACTTC. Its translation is CSVYGLSYQETQYF.

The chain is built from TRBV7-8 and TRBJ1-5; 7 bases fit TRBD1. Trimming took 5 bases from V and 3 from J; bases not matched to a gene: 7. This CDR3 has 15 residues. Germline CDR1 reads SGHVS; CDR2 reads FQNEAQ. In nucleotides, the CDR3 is TGTGCCAGCAGCCCCAGGGACAGTCCCAATCAGCCCCAGCATTTT. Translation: CASSPRDSPNQPQHF.

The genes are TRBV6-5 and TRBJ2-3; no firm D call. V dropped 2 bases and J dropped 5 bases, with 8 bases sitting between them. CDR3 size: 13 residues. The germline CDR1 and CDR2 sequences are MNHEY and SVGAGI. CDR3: CASSYTFGDTQYF. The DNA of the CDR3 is TGTGCCAGCAGTTACACGTTCGGAGATACGCAGTATTTT.

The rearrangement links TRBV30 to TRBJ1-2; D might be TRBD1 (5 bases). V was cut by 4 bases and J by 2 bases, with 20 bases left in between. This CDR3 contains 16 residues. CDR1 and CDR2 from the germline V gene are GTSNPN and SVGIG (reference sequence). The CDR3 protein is CAWISRSGVRNYGYTF. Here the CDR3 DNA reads TGTGCCTGGATCTCGAGATCGGGGGTACGGAACTATGGCTACACCTTC.

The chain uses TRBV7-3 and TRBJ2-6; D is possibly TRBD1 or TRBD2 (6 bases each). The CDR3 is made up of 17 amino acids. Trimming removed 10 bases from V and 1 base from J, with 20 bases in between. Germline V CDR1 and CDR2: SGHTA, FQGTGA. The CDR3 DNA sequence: TGTGCCACGGCGTCCGGGGGCGCGGGTTCTGGGGCCAACGTCCTGACTTTC. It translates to CATASGGAGSGANVLTF.